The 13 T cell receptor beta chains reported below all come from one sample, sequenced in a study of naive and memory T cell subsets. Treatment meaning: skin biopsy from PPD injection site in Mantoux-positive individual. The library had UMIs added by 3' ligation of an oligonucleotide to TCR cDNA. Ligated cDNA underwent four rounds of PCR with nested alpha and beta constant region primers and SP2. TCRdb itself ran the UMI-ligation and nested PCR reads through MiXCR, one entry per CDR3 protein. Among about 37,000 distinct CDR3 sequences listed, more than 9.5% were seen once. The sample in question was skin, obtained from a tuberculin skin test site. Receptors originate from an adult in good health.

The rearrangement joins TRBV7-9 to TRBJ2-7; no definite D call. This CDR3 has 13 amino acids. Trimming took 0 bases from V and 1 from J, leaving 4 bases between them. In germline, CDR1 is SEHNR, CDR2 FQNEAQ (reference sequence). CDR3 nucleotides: TGTGCCAGCAGCTTAGCGACGTCCTACGAGCAGTACTTC. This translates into CASSLATSYEQYF.

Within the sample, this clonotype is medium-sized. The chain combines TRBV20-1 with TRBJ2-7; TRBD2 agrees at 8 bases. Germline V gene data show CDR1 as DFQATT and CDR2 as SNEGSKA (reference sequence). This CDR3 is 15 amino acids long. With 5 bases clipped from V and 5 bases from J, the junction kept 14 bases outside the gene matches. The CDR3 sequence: CSASGHREGQDEQYF. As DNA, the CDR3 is TGCAGTGCTTCAGGTCACCGGGAGGGCCAGGACGAGCAGTACTTC.

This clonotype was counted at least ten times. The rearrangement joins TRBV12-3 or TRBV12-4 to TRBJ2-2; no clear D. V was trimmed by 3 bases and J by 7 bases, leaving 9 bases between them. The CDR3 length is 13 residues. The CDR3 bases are TGTGCCAGCAGTTTCCGTACGGACGGGGAGCTGTTTTTT. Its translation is CASSFRTDGELFF.

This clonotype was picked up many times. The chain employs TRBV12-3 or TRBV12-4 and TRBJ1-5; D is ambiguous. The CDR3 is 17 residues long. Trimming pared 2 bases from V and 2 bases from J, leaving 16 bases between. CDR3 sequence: CASSLRGTVQGNQPQHF. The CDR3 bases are TGTGCCAGCAGTTTACGCGGAACTGTACAAGGCAATCAGCCCCAGCATTTT.

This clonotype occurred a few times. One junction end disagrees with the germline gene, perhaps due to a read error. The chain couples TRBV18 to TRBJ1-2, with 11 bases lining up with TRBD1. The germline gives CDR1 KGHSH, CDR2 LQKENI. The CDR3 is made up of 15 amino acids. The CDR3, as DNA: TGTGCCAGCTCACAACTGGGACAGGGGGACTATGGCGACACCTTC. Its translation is CASSQLGQGDYGDTF.

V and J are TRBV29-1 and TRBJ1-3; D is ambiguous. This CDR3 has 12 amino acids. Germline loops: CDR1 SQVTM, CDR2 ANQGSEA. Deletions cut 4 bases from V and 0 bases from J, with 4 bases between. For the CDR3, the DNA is TGCAGCGTTGTAGTCTCTGGAAACACCATATATTTT. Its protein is CSVVVSGNTIYF.

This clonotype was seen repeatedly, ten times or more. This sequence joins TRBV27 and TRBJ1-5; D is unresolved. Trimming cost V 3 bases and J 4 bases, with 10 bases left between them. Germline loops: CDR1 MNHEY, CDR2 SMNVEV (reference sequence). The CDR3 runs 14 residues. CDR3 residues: CASSFRRSNQPQHF. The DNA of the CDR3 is TGTGCCAGCAGTTTCCGTCGGAGTAATCAGCCCCAGCATTTT.

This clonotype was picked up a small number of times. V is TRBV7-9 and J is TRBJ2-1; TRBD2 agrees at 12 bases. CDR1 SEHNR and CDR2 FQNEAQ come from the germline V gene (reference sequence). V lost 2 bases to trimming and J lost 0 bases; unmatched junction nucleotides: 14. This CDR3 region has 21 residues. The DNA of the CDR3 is TGTGCCAGCAGCTTAACATCTTCCCTAGCGGGGGGGAGGAGCTCCTACAATGAGCAGTTCTTC. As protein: CASSLTSSLAGGRSSYNEQFF.

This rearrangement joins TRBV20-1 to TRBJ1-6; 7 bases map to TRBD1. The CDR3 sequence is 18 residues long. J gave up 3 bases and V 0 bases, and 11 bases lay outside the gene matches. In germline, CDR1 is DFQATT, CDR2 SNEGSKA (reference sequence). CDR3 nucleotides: TGCAGTGCTAGAGATCTAAAGGGGGCGATGAACTATAATTCACCCCTCCACTTT. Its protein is CSARDLKGAMNYNSPLHF.

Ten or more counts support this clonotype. This chain's CDR3 is CASSSPVRGTPVAKNIQYF. CDR3 coding DNA: TGTGCCAGCAGTTCCCCCGTCCGCGGGACACCGGTAGCCAAAAACATTCAGTACTTC. The genes are TRBV28 and TRBJ2-4; D may be TRBD1 or TRBD2 (6 bases each). Per the germline V gene, CDR1 is MDHEN and CDR2 is SYDVKM. Trimming left V 4 bases short and J 0 bases short, with 22 bases between. This CDR3 is built from 19 residues.

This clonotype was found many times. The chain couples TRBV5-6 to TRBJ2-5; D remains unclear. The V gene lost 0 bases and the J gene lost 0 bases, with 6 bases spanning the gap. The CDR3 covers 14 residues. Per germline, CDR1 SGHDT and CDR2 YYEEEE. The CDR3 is CASSLGADQETQYF. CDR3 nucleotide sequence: TGTGCCAGCAGCTTGGGGGCAGACCAAGAGACCCAGTACTTC.

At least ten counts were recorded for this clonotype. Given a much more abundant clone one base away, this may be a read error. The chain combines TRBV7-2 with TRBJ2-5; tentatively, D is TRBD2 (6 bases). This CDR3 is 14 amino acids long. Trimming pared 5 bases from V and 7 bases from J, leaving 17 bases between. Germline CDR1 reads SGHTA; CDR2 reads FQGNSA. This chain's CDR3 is CASSTAGRSPTQYF. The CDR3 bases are TGTGCCAGCAGCACCGCGGGACGGAGTCCGACCCAGTACTTC.

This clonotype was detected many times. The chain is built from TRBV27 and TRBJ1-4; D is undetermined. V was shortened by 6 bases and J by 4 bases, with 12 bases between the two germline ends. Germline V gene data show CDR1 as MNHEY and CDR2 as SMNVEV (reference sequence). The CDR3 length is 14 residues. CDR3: CASREGGLNEKLFF. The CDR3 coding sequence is TGTGCCAGCAGGGAGGGTGGACTTAATGAAAAACTGTTTTTT.